The entry below describes one TCR beta chain. This clonotype is a singleton in its sample. This receptor's antigen is unknown. No per-base quality is available; no much larger clone lies one base away. One read alone is a weak basis. Amplification of TCR beta CDR3 regions was carried out from RNA transcripts. The first round of RT-PCR for the TCR CDR3 was performed with the HTBI primer set and the Qiagen OneStep RT-PCR kit. Libraries were constructed in a second round of multiplex PCR, after which size selection and purification were carried out. Paired-end sequencing of the libraries was performed with 100 bp reads on an Illumina HiSeq2000. The paper's processing steps were these. SOAPnuke was used to process the raw data, throwing out any read that contained adapters or uncalled bases, had a mean Phred below 15, or lacked an exact constant-primer or identifier match. COPE v1.2.5 was used to merge the high-quality paired reads, and each unique nucleotide sequence was defined as a clonotype. MiTCR v1.1 was used to align clonotypes to the IMGT TRBV, TRBD and TRBJ reference segments. The analysis was restricted to V-J combinations with a frequency above 0.0001, which together covered just over 99% of the repertoires. A TCS score was defined as the ratio of F50 (clonal expansion) to E x V (chaos), with BLOSUM62-based TCRdist applied between CDR3 peptides within each V-J. Welch's t-statistics and random forest reduced roughly 500 V-J features to roughly 13, which were used in a naive Bayes classifier (R e1071). TCRdb reworked the public reads: Q25 trimming with fastp, MiXCR clone assembly, productive beta chains retained. Each entry is one CDR3 protein sequence, shown with its most common DNA and genes. Here the V and J calls rest on TCRdb's processing, not on the authors' analysis. This sample holds 450,000 to 650,000 distinct CDR3 sequences; 15% to 20% were observed only once. 15% to 20% of the sample is in the top ten clones.

This record belongs to a study of T cells in Graves' hyperthyroidism and ophthalmopathy (dated by TCRdb to between 2017 and 2020). For context, the study as a whole: Peripheral blood samples were taken at initial diagnosis, before any treatment was given. The 100 discovery patients were divided at random into training and test sets in a 7:3 ratio. A discovery cohort of around 98 patients, roughly 43 with Graves' ophthalmopathy and under 60 with stable Graves' hyperthyroidism, was used to find distinguishing TCR V-J signatures. In addition, the study compared T-cell repertoires in thyroid tissue and in blood from six Graves' hyperthyroidism patients. The paper describes TCR Vbeta CDR3 sequencing of around 130 peripheral blood samples, made up of roughly 40 ophthalmopathy patients, roughly 75 hyperthyroidism patients and about 17 progressor patients. Following sampling, methimazole starting at 30 mg daily was given to hyperthyroidism patients, and high-dose intravenous methylprednisolone was given to ophthalmopathy patients. Whether ophthalmopathy could be predicted prospectively was tested in an independent validation cohort made up of under 20 hyperthyroidism patients plus 17 patients who later progressed to ophthalmopathy. Points the paper makes about the study in general: Most expanded thyroid clonotypes (frequency above 0.001) were also detected in blood, suggesting blood repertoires may reflect thyroid immune responses. Ophthalmopathy was separated from stable hyperthyroidism by a 13 V-J signature model, with over 85% sensitivity and about 81% specificity obtained in cross-validation and 80%/75% obtained in testing. Sample size was not statistically predetermined, and blinding of investigators to group allocation was not performed. In validation, progression to ophthalmopathy was predicted by the model with 70.59% sensitivity and 72% to 85% specificity, a median of roughly 6.4 months before onset.

Ophthalmopathy patients had moderately to severely active disease, Clinical Activity Score of at least 3, NOSPECS grade of at least 4, and duration under 3 months. Any patient with an uncontrolled infection, another autoimmune disease, pregnancy or lactation was excluded. Clinical symptoms, serum thyroxine and TRAb, thyroid ultrasound, and orbital computed tomography formed the basis for the diagnoses. Ficoll-Paque density gradient centrifugation was used to isolate PBMCs from 8 to 10 ml of fresh peripheral blood. Trizol reagent was used to extract total RNA, and RNA quality was then checked on an Agilent 2100 Bioanalyzer. Spanning cysteine to phenylalanine, the CDR3 consists of 14 amino acids. Only CDR3 DNA remains: 42 bases, in frame from the first base. CDR1 and CDR2, looked up from the germline V gene (reference sequence), are LGHDT and YNNKEL. Deletion took 3 bases off V and 6 bases off J, with a span of 11 bases between the germline ends.

This sequence was found in a woman between 18 and 29 years old with Graves' ophthalmopathy. This chain joins TRBV3-1 to TRBJ2-2; the D gene identity is not certain. Sequenced: blood. The base sequence is TGTGCCAGCAGCCAGGGCGGTGGGCCCGGGGAGCTGTTTTTT. Translated, this is CASSQGGGPGELFF.